This T cell receptor (beta chain) was captured in a study of PD-1 blockade in classical Hodgkin lymphoma. Findings and limits, study-wide: Possibly reflecting disease activity or prior therapy, repertoire differences have causes that remain undefined. Complete responders started with a diversity level that resembled newly diagnosed patients at baseline.

The CDR3 contains 13 residues. Germline V gene sequence: CDR1 SGHNT, CDR2 YYREEE (reference sequence). V dropped 3 bases and J dropped 6 bases, with 12 bases sitting between them. Brentuximab vedotin exposure varied among the patients, all of whom had relapsed after autologous stem cell transplantation. In regard to this clone: Its target is unknown.

TCRdb's table, derived via immunoSEQ multiplex PCR, lists solely in-frame clones and lacks some. The top ten hold around 2.4% of the sample, which has approximately 79,000 clones, approximately 91% seen once. The rearrangement joins TRBV5-4 to TRBJ1-1, with a possible D match to TRBD1 (5 bases). The sequencing used peripheral blood mononuclear cells (PBMCs), collected before the second cycle of nivolumab. The receptor was isolated from a human donor with classical Hodgkin lymphoma. CDR3 sequence: CASSSTPGPEAFF. The DNA for the CDR3 is TGTGCCAGCAGCTCCACTCCGGGACCTGAAGCTTTCTTT.